The 17 T cell receptor beta chains below all came from one sample that was sequenced in a study of blood T cell repertoires in COVID-19. The method was immunoSEQ multiplex PCR; TCRdb's version includes in-frame clones alone and lacks a portion of them. Of under 75,000 clones listed, 92% are singletons. The sequenced material came from peripheral blood. These receptors were taken from a man aged 45-65 years with active COVID-19.

This rearrangement joins TRBV18 to TRBJ1-1, with D possibly matching TRBD1 (5 bases). CDR3 length: 15 residues. Trimming left V 4 bases short and J 1 base short, with 13 bases between. The germline V gene has CDR1 KGHSH and CDR2 LQKENI. CDR3 coding DNA: TGTGCCAGCTCACTTTATGGGGCGGCGAACACTGAAGCTTTCTTT. Protein product: CASSLYGAANTEAFF.

The chain joins TRBV18 to TRBJ1-4; 8 nucleotides agree with TRBD1. This CDR3 region has 16 residues. Unmatched junction bases numbered 10, after V lost 3 bases and J lost 7 bases. Germline V gives CDR1 KGHSH, CDR2 LQKENI. The CDR3 bases are TGTGCCAGCTCACCCTTCATGGACAGGGACGGTGAAAAACTGTTTTTT. It codes for CASSPFMDRDGEKLFF.

The gene calls are TRBV2 and TRBJ2-1, with 9 nucleotides matching TRBD2. This CDR3 is 15 amino acids long. After removal of 6 bases from V and 10 bases from J, the junction contained 13 bases not matched to a gene. CDR1 and CDR2 from the germline V gene are SNHLY and FYNNEI. CDR3 protein: CASRDSGSPLGEQFF. The CDR3 bases are TGTGCCAGCAGGGATAGCGGGAGTCCCCTCGGGGAGCAGTTCTTC. The full variable domain, completed using reference TRBV2 and TRBJ2-1, is EPEVTQTPSHQVTQMGQEVILRCVPISNHLYFYWYRQILGQKVEFLVSFYNNEISEKSEIFDDQFSVERPDGSNFTLKIRSTKLEDSAMYFCASRDSGSPLGEQFFGPGTRLTVL.

J is TRBJ1-5 and V is TRBV7-2; D is undetermined. V lost 1 base and J 2 bases, leaving 9 bases between the germline ends. The CDR3 runs to 15 residues. Germline V gives CDR1 SGHTA, CDR2 FQGNSA. This chain's CDR3 is CASSLGPVGNQPQHF. The CDR3 coding sequence is TGTGCCAGCAGCTTAGGCCCGGTGGGCAATCAGCCCCAGCATTTT.

This chain connects TRBV29-1 to TRBJ1-2; a possible D gene is TRBD1 (6 bases). This CDR3 region has 14 residues. Germline V gene sequence: CDR1 SQVTM, CDR2 ANQGSEA. V gave up 3 bases and J gave up 8 bases, with 19 bases separating them. The CDR3 DNA sequence: TGCAGCGTTGACCGGACAGACCCCGTTTACGGCTACACCTTC. It is translated as CSVDRTDPVYGYTF. The complete variable domain, with remaining parts taken from reference TRBV29-1 and TRBJ1-2, reads SAVISQKPSRDICQRGTSLTIQCQVDSQVTMMFWYRQQPGQSLTLIATANQGSEATYESGFVIDKFPISRPNLTFSTLTVSNMSPEDSSIYLCSVDRTDPVYGYTFGSGTRLTVV.

The chain links TRBV7-9 to TRBJ1-6; D is unclear. The CDR3 length is 12 residues. Germline V gives CDR1 SEHNR, CDR2 FQNEAQ (reference sequence). With 5 bases removed from V and 5 bases from J, the gap between germline ends came to 4 bases. CDR3 in DNA: TGTGCCAGCAGCCCTGATAATTCACCCCTCCACTTT. It encodes CASSPDNSPLHF.

This clone was seen once. V is TRBV24-1 and J is TRBJ1-2; no reliable D call. V lost 3 bases to trimming and J lost 8 bases, with 12 bases between them. This CDR3 comprises 13 residues. Germline V gene lookup returns CDR1 KGHDR and CDR2 SFDVKD. CDR3 amino acids: CATSDPIVKGYTF. CDR3 in DNA: TGTGCCACCAGTGATCCCATAGTTAAGGGCTACACCTTC.

This chain joins TRBV27 and TRBJ2-1, with 10 bases lining up with TRBD2. Germline-derived CDR1 and CDR2 are MNHEY and SMNVEV (reference sequence). The CDR3 length is 16 residues. With 5 bases clipped from V and 7 bases from J, the junction kept 11 bases outside the gene matches. The CDR3, as DNA: TGTGCCAGCAGTCCCTTCTCAGCGGGGGGGAGGAATGAGCAGTTCTTC. Translation: CASSPFSAGGRNEQFF.

CDR3 DNA: TGTGCCAGCAGGGGGACAGGGAAGGTCCAGCCCCAGCATTTT. Translating it yields CASRGTGKVQPQHF. This sequence joins TRBV6-5 and TRBJ1-5, with 9 bases fitting TRBD1. V was clipped by 6 bases and J by 7 bases; unmatched bases: 7. The germline V gene has CDR1 MNHEY and CDR2 SVGAGI. The CDR3 sequence is 14 residues long.

V is TRBV18 and J is TRBJ1-2; the D is unclear. Germline CDR1 is KGHSH and CDR2 is LQKENI. This CDR3 comprises 15 residues. Trimming removed 2 bases at V and 3 bases at J, with 13 bases between. In DNA, the CDR3 is TGTGCCAGCTCACCAACGCCAGCCCGGGACTATGGCTACACCTTC. Its protein is CASSPTPARDYGYTF.

The V gene is TRBV9, the J gene TRBJ2-3; no firm D call. CDR1 is SGDLS, CDR2 YYNGEE, per germline. The CDR3 length is 12 residues. Trimming left V 4 bases short and J 3 bases short, with 6 bases between. The CDR3 protein is CASSPPTDTQYF. Written as DNA, the CDR3 is TGTGCCAGCAGCCCCCCGACAGATACGCAGTATTTT.

V is TRBV3-1 (or the pseudogene TRBV3-2) and J is TRBJ2-1; 10 bases line up with TRBD2. The CDR3 totals 13 residues. Germline V gives CDR1 LGHDT, CDR2 YNNKEL (reference sequence). The J segment lost 5 bases and the V segment lost 8 bases, leaving 3 bases of the junction unmatched. The CDR3 here is CASRLAGNNEQFF. The CDR3 DNA reads as TGTGCCAGCCGACTAGCGGGTAACAATGAGCAGTTCTTC.

This chain uses TRBV27 with TRBJ2-1; the D is unclear. V lost 4 bases to trimming and J lost 2 bases, with 12 bases between them. Germline lookup yields CDR1 MNHEY and CDR2 SMNVEV (reference sequence). This CDR3 has 15 residues. The CDR3 DNA follows: TGTGCCAGCAGTTACCATATCGCGACCTACAATGAGCAGTTCTTC. It encodes CASSYHIATYNEQFF.

J is TRBJ2-4 and V is TRBV18; D may be TRBD1 (5 bases). Germline CDR1 KGHSH, CDR2 LQKENI. The length of the CDR3 is 15 residues. Trimming took 5 bases from V and 7 from J, leaving 18 bases between them. As DNA, the CDR3 is TGTGCCAGCTCAAAACTTGACAGCCTGGGGAACATTCAGTACTTC. Translation: CASSKLDSLGNIQYF.

The chain combines TRBV18 with TRBJ2-2; 8 positions match TRBD1. The junction had 4 bases not matched to a gene; V was cut back by 1 base and J by 3 bases. The CDR3 is 16 amino acids. The germline gives CDR1 KGHSH, CDR2 LQKENI. CDR3 region: CASSPLPGGDTGELFF. The CDR3 nucleotides are TGTGCCAGCTCACCACTTCCAGGGGGCGACACCGGGGAGCTGTTTTTT.

This rearrangement joins TRBV10-2 to TRBJ2-1, with 10 bases fitting TRBD2. The germline V gene encodes CDR1 WSHSY and CDR2 SAAADI. J gave up 4 bases and V 8 bases, and 14 bases lay outside the gene matches. This CDR3 spans 17 amino acids. The CDR3 spells CASLPRAAGGRYNEQFF. The DNA for the CDR3 is TGCGCCAGCTTGCCGAGGGCAGCGGGGGGGAGGTACAATGAGCAGTTCTTC.

The CDR3 nucleotides read TGTGCCAGCAGCTTTAGTGGCGGCCCCTACAATGAGCAGTTCTTC. Residues: CASSFSGGPYNEQFF. The rearrangement uses TRBV11-3 and TRBJ2-1; D call uncertain. This CDR3 has 15 residues. Germline V gives CDR1 SGHNT, CDR2 YENEEA. V lost 3 bases, J lost 2 bases, and 11 bases lay in between.